The entry that follows covers one T cell receptor (beta chain) sequence. Its antigen remains unidentified. The data originate from a study of graft-versus-host responses after intestinal transplantation. In the study overall: Grafts were multivisceral, liver-intestinal, or isolated intestinal. Findings and caveats of the study: Early post-transplant declines in HvG were associated with peak levels of circulating GvH clones. Recipient marrow contained GvH clones, some of which appeared first in ileum or blood.

The CDR3 has 13 amino acids. CDR1 and CDR2 from the germline V gene are SQVTM and ANQGSEA. The repertoire was sequenced with immunoSEQ multiplex PCR; TCRdb's copy has only in-frame clones and lacks some. The sample shows tens of thousands of clones, approximately 93% of them seen only once. This sequence originates from a human donor who received an intestinal transplant. The sample consisted of unstimulated CD8+ T cells sorted from spleen or lymph node cells, taken before intestinal transplant. The chain is built from TRBV29-1 and TRBJ2-1; 9 nucleotides agree with TRBD2. The DNA of the CDR3 is TGCACGGGGAGGACTAGCGAATACAATGAGCAGTTCTTC. As protein: CTGRTSEYNEQFF.